This T cell receptor (beta chain) is drawn from a study of blood T cell repertoires in COVID-19. The CDR3 has 13 amino acids. CDR1 and CDR2 from the germline V gene are SGHVS and FNYEAQ. V dropped 1 base and J dropped 5 bases, with 6 bases sitting between them. Assay used: immunoSEQ multiplex PCR; TCRdb lists only in-frame clones, some missing. Here the sample spans more than 65,000 clones, roughly 84% being singletons. Material: peripheral blood. The chain uses TRBV7-6 and TRBJ2-1; D gene unclear. The clonotype was recovered from a man aged 45-65 years with active COVID-19. CDR3 sequence (DNA): TGTGCCAGCAGCTTAGGTCACAACAATGAGCAGTTCTTC. Residues: CASSLGHNNEQFF.